The clone carrying this TCR beta chain was seen more than once but under ten times. The CDR3 runs 14 residues. The V end lost 3 bases, the J end lost 8 bases, and 13 bases lay between the germline ends. From germline, CDR1 is MNHEY and CDR2 SMNVEV (reference sequence). As processed by the authors: Estimates of nucleated cell counts were drawn from the amplification of reference gene primers. The protocol was immunoSEQ multiplex PCR, while the TCRdb copy is restricted to in-frame clones and leaves out a portion. V and J calls plus clone size are reproduced from that table; the DNA served to infer D and trimming. Among over 30,000 clones, roughly four fifths were seen once, and the ten largest hold approximately 40%. The data derive from a study of blood T cell repertoires in COVID-19. Turning to the study itself: Sample material is recorded as cDNA or gDNA derived from T cells, B-cell-depleted T cells, or PBMCs.

The clonotype was recovered from an elderly man with active or convalescent COVID-19. The gene calls are TRBV27 and TRBJ1-4; D remains ambiguous. The sample consisted of peripheral blood. Here the CDR3 DNA reads TGTGCCAGCAGTTTCATCGGGGTTAGGGAAAAACTGTTTTTT. This gives the protein CASSFIGVREKLFF.